The 7 T cell receptor beta chains below were found in one sample sequenced in a study of molecular identifiers for immune sequencing clone quantification. In TCRdb, the PCR reads were re-called with MiXCR into one record per CDR3 protein. The repertoire holds over 550,000 distinct CDR3 sequences, with 25% as singletons. The sample was naive CD8+ T cells from blood, with Jurkat cell RNA spiked in. The subset was: FACS-sorted CD8+CD4-CCR7+CD45RA+ naive T cells. These receptors were taken from a human donor in good health. Some libraries in this study had Jurkat cell RNA spiked in.

This clonotype was counted many times. The chain couples TRBV4-3 to TRBJ2-3; no firm D call. Germline V gene sequence: CDR1 LGHNA, CDR2 YSLEER. Trimming removed 4 bases at V and 0 bases at J, with 5 bases between. There are 13 residues in the CDR3. The CDR3 is CASSPTSTDTQYF. Here the CDR3 DNA reads TGCGCCAGCAGCCCCACTAGCACAGATACGCAGTATTTT.

This clonotype was recorded many times. V and J are TRBV7-9 and TRBJ1-5; no reliable D call. The V gene's germline CDR1 is SEHNR and CDR2 FQNEAQ (reference sequence). The CDR3 is made up of 14 amino acids. Between the trimmed V and J ends, which lost 3 bases and 2 bases, there was a span of 8 bases. CDR3 loop: CASSLAGGNQPQHF. The DNA for the CDR3 is TGTGCCAGCAGCTTGGCTGGGGGCAATCAGCCCCAGCATTTT.

V is TRBV4-1 and J is TRBJ1-5; the match to TRBD1 covers 7 bases. This CDR3 region has 17 residues. From germline, CDR1 is MGHRA and CDR2 YSYEKL. V gave up 0 bases and J gave up 3 bases; unmatched junction bases: 8. The CDR3 here is CASSQDPLGQHNQPQHF. CDR3 nucleotide sequence: TGCGCCAGCAGCCAAGATCCATTGGGACAGCACAATCAGCCCCAGCATTTT.

The sample holds many counts of this clonotype. This chain links TRBV6-5 with TRBJ2-3; D gene ambiguous. The CDR3 is 12 amino acids. V gave up 6 bases and J gave up 4 bases, with 8 bases separating them. CDR1 and CDR2 (germline): MNHEY, SVGAGI. CDR3 protein: CASSPGSDTQYF. DNA of the CDR3: TGTGCCAGCAGCCCCGGTTCAGATACGCAGTATTTT.

This chain connects TRBV4-1 to TRBJ2-7; 7 bases map to TRBD2. J gave up 3 bases and V 1 base, and 6 bases lay outside the gene matches. CDR1 is MGHRA, CDR2 YSYEKL, per germline. The CDR3 extends over 15 amino acids. In DNA form, the CDR3 reads TGCGCCAGCAGCCAAGCTCGTGGGGACTACTACGAGCAGTACTTC. Amino acid sequence: CASSQARGDYYEQYF.

Worth noting for this clonotype: This may be a read error: a much more frequent sequence differs by one nucleotide. The chain uses TRBV7-2 and TRBJ2-1; D might be TRBD2 (5 bases). There are 13 residues in the CDR3. Per germline, CDR1 SGHTA and CDR2 FQGNSA. This chain's CDR3 is CSSTPGVMNEQFF. As DNA, the CDR3 is TGTTCCAGCACCCCCGGGGTTATGAATGAGCAGTTCTTC.

This clonotype was detected many times. The chain uses TRBV2 and TRBJ2-3; D gene uncertain. The CDR3 spans 12 residues. V lost 8 bases and J lost 2, with 8 bases in between. Germline V CDR1 and CDR2: SNHLY, FYNNEI. The CDR3 loop is CASSGFTDTQYF. CDR3 sequence (DNA): TGTGCCAGCTCCGGATTCACAGATACGCAGTATTTT.